The sequence of this T cell receptor (beta chain) was determined in a study of control samples from healthy donors and cancer patients. TCRdb keeps only in-frame clones here, not all; method: immunoSEQ multiplex PCR. This sample carries 150,000 or so clones, approximately 96% of them seen once, and the ten largest clones take 8.5%. This CDR3 contains 15 residues. V lost 3 bases, J lost 1 base, and 10 bases lay in between. The germline gives CDR1 SGDLS, CDR2 YYNGEE. The chain has TRBV9 and TRBJ1-4; D is uncertain. This receptor was obtained from a woman in her forties in good health. Sequences were obtained from blood. DNA for the CDR3: TGTGCCAGCAGCGGCAGCGAGGGAACTAATGAAAAACTGTTTTTT. Its translation: CASSGSEGTNEKLFF. Filled out from reference TRBV9 and TRBJ1-4, the complete variable domain reads DSGVTQTPKHLITATGQRVTLRCSPRSGDLSVYWYQQSLDQGLQFLIQYYNGEERAKGNILERFSAQQFPDLHSELNLSSLELGDSALYFCASSGSEGTNEKLFFGSGTQLSVL.